The present T cell receptor beta chain was sequenced within a study of OX40 agonist ivuxolimab in advanced cancers. V lost 5 bases, J lost 3 bases, and 15 bases lay in between. Germline CDR1 MNHNS, CDR2 SASEGT. The CDR3 has 15 residues. Judged by abundance, this clone is medium-sized. Assay: immunoSEQ multiplex PCR; the TCRdb copy retains only in-frame clones and omits some. This sample has roughly 48,000 clones, with around 83% found just once. This sequence originates from an adult with an advanced solid tumor such as melanoma, head and neck, liver or kidney cancer. The sample in question was CD4+ or CD8+ T cells sorted from blood, obtained in a trial of the OX40 agonist ivuxolimab. The V call is TRBV6-1, the J call TRBJ2-3; tentatively, D is TRBD1 (5 bases). The CDR3 spells CASSSMQGWTDTQYF. The CDR3 coding sequence is TGTGCCAGCAGTTCGATGCAGGGTTGGACAGATACGCAGTATTTT.